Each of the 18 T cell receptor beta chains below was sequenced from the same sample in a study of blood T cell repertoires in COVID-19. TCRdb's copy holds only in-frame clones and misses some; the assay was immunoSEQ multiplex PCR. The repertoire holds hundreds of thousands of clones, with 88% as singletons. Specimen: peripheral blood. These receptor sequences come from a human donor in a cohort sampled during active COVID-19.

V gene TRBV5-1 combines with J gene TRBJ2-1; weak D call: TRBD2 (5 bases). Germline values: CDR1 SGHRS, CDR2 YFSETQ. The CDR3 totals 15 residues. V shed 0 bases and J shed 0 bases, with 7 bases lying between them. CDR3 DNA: TGCGCCAGCAGCTTGGGAGGGTACTCCTACAATGAGCAGTTCTTC. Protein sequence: CASSLGGYSYNEQFF. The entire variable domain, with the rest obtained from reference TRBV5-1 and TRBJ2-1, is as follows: KAGVTQTPRYLIKTRGQQVTLSCSPISGHRSVSWYQQTPGQGLQFLFEYFSETQRNKGNFPGRFSGRQFSNSRSEMNVSTLELGDSALYLCASSLGGYSYNEQFFGPGTRLTVL.

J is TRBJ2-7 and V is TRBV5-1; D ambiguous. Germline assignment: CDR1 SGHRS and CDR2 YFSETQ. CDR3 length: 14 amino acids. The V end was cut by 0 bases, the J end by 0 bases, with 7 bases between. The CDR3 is CASSLGQDSYEQYF. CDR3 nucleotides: TGCGCCAGCAGCTTGGGGCAGGACTCCTACGAGCAGTACTTC.

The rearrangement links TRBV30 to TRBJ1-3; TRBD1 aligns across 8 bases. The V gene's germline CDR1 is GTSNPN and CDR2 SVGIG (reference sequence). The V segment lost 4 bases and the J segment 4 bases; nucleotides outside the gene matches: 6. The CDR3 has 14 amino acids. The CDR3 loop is CAWTPDRVGNTIYF. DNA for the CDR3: TGTGCCTGGACTCCGGACAGGGTCGGAAACACCATATATTTT.

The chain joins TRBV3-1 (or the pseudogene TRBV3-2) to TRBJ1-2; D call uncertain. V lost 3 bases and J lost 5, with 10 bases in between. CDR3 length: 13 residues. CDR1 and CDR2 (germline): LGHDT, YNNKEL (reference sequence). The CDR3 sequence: CASSQQALYGYTF. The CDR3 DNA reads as TGTGCCAGCAGCCAGCAAGCCCTTTATGGCTACACCTTC.

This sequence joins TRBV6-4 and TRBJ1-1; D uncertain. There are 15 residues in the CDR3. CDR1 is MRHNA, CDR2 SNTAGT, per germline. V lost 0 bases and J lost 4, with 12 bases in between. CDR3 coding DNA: TGTGCCAGCAGTGACTCAAGTGGGTCAGGCACTGAAGCTTTCTTT. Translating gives CASSDSSGSGTEAFF.

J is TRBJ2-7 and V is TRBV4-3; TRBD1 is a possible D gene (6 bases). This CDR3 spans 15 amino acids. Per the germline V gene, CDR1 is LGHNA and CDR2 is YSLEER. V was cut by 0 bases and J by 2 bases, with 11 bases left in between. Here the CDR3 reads CASSQDRGLTYEQYF. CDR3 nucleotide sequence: TGCGCCAGCAGCCAAGACAGGGGCTTAACCTACGAGCAGTACTTC.

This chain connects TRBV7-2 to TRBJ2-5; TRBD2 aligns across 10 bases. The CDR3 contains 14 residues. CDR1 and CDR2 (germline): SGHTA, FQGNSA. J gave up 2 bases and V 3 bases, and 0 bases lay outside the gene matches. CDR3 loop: CASSFSGGQETQYF. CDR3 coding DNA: TGTGCCAGCAGCTTTAGCGGGGGGCAAGAGACCCAGTACTTC.

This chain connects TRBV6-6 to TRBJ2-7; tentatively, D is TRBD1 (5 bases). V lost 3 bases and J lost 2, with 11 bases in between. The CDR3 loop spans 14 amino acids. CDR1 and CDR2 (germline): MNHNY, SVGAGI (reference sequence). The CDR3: CASSYRGSPYEQYF. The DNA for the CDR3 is TGTGCCAGCAGTTATAGGGGCAGCCCCTACGAGCAGTACTTC.

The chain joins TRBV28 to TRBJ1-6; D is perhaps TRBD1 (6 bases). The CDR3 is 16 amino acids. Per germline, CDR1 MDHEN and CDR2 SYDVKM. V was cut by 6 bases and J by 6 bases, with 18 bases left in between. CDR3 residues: CASRAGTLRANSPLHF. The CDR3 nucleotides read TGTGCCAGCAGAGCCGGGACATTAAGGGCTAATTCACCCCTCCACTTT.

CDR3 amino acids: CASSFTGTGGDGYTF. CDR3 coding DNA: TGTGCCAGCAGCTTTACCGGGACAGGGGGCGATGGCTACACCTTC. The chain joins TRBV9 to TRBJ1-2; the match to TRBD1 covers 12 bases. The CDR3 loop spans 15 amino acids. The germline V gene encodes CDR1 SGDLS and CDR2 YYNGEE. With V trimmed by 4 bases and J by 6 bases, 7 bases remained unmatched. Full variable domain (rest looked up from reference TRBV9 and TRBJ1-2): DSGVTQTPKHLITATGQRVTLRCSPRSGDLSVYWYQQSLDQGLQFLIQYYNGEERAKGNILERFSAQQFPDLHSELNLSSLELGDSALYFCASSFTGTGGDGYTFGSGTRLTVV.

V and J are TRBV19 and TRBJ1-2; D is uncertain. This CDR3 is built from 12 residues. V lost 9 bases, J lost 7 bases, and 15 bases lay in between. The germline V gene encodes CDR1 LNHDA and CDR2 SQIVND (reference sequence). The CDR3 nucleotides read TGTGCCAGCTCCGGAGGCTCTTTTGGCTACACCTTC. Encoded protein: CASSGGSFGYTF.

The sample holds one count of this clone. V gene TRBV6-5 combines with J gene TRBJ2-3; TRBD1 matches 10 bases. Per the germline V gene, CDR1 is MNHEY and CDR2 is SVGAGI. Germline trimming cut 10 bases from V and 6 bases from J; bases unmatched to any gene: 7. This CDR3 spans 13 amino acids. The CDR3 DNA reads TGTGCCACAAGACAGGGGGCGCGTGATACGCAGTATTTT. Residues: CATRQGARDTQYF.

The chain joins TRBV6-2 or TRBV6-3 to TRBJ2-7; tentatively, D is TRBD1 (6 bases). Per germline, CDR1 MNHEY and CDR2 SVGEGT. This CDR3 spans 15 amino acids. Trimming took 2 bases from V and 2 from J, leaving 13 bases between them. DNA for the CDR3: TGTGCCAGCAGTTACCTCCCCAGGGGAACCTACGAGCAGTACTTC. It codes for CASSYLPRGTYEQYF.

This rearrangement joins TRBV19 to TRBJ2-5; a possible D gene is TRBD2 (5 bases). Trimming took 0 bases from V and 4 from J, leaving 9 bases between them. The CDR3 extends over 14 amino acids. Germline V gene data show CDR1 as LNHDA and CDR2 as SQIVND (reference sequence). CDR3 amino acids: CASSIDHGVETQYF. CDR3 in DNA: TGTGCCAGTAGTATAGATCACGGGGTAGAGACCCAGTACTTC. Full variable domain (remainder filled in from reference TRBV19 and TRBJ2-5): DGGITQSPKYLFRKEGQNVTLSCEQNLNHDAMYWYRQDPGQGLRLIYYSQIVNDFQKGDIAEGYSVSREKKESFPLTVTSAQKNPTAFYLCASSIDHGVETQYFGPGTRLLVL.

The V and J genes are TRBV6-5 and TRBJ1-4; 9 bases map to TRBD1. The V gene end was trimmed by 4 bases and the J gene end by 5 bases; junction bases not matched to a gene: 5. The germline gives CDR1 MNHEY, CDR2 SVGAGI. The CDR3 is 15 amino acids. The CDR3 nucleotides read TGTGCCAGCAGTTCCTCCGGGACAGGGAATGAAAAACTGTTTTTT. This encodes CASSSSGTGNEKLFF.

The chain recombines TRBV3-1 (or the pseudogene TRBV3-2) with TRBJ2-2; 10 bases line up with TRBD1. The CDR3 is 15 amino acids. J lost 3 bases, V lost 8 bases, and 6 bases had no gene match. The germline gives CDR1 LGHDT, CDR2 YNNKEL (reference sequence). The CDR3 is CASGGTGVHTGELFF. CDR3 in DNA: TGTGCCAGCGGCGGGACAGGGGTTCACACCGGGGAGCTGTTTTTT.

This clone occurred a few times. CDR3 in amino acids: CASSRGQGVTGELFF. CDR3 sequence (DNA): TGCGCCAGCAGCCGGGGACAGGGTGTCACCGGGGAGCTGTTTTTT. V and J are TRBV4-3 and TRBJ2-2; 9 bases are a match to TRBD1. The CDR3 covers 15 residues. Trimming removed 4 bases from V and 4 bases from J; junction bases left unmatched: 4. CDR1 is LGHNA and CDR2 is YSLEER in the germline V gene.

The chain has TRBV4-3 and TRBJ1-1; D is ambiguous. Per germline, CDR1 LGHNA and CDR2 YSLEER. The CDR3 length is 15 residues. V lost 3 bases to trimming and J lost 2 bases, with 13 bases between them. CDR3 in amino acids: CASSHEARPNTEAFF. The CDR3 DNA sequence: TGCGCCAGCAGCCACGAGGCCAGACCTAACACTGAAGCTTTCTTT.